Following are 9 T cell receptor beta chains from one sample sequenced in a study of cytomegalovirus exposure and HLA in healthy donors. PCR used 60 Vbeta primers and 13 Jbeta primers. TCRdb's copy holds only in-frame clones and misses some; the assay was immunoSEQ multiplex PCR. This sample has some 180,000 clones, with 82% found just once. Sequencing was carried out using PBMCs. The receptor set was obtained from a man aged 40-50 years in good health and CMV-seronegative.

This clone occurred once. This rearrangement joins TRBV11-3 to TRBJ1-1; D is possibly TRBD1 (5 bases). Germline V gives CDR1 SGHNT, CDR2 YENEEA. The CDR3 is 14 amino acids. V was trimmed by 5 bases and J by 5 bases, leaving 15 bases between them. CDR3 amino acids: CASSGPQGGTEAFF. The CDR3 DNA follows: TGTGCCAGCAGCGGCCCGCAGGGAGGAACTGAAGCTTTCTTT.

The genes are TRBV11-1 and TRBJ2-2; possible D gene TRBD2, 6 bases. The CDR3 spans 13 residues. Germline assignment: CDR1 SGHAT and CDR2 FQDESV (reference sequence). V was cut by 7 bases and J by 7 bases, with 13 bases left in between. CDR3 protein: CASKEGLGGELFF. CDR3 nucleotide sequence: TGTGCCAGCAAGGAGGGTCTGGGCGGGGAGCTGTTTTTT.

The genes are TRBV14 and TRBJ2-2; D not resolved. Germline CDR1 and CDR2: SGHDN and FVKESK. Trimming removed 0 bases at V and 8 bases at J, with 7 bases between. CDR3 size: 13 residues. CDR3 nucleotides: TGTGCCAGCAGCCAAGATGTCCGGGGGGAGCTGTTTTTT. Translation: CASSQDVRGELFF.

The chain combines TRBV5-1 with TRBJ1-2; 8 bases match TRBD1. Germline loops: CDR1 SGHRS, CDR2 YFSETQ. The CDR3 totals 16 residues. Trimming at V came to 4 bases and at J to 6 bases, leaving 14 bases not matched to a gene. In DNA, the CDR3 is TGCGCCAGCAGCATTGGACAGGGCCTTTTGGGGAATGGCTACACCTTC. Residues: CASSIGQGLLGNGYTF.

The chain employs TRBV12-5 and TRBJ2-7; D not resolved. Germline loops: CDR1 LGHNT, CDR2 FRNRAP. The germline V and J ends were trimmed by 5 bases and 4 bases, with 15 bases remaining between them. This CDR3 contains 14 residues. In DNA form, the CDR3 reads TGTGCTAGTGGTCCCCGGGTATTTCATTACGAGCAGTACTTC. It yields the protein CASGPRVFHYEQYF.

This chain joins TRBV9 and TRBJ2-7; 10 nucleotides match TRBD2. Germline V gene data show CDR1 as SGDLS and CDR2 as YYNGEE. The CDR3 spans 15 residues. After removal of 2 bases from V and 0 bases from J, the junction contained 2 bases not matched to a gene. CDR3 amino acids: CASSVLAGASYEQYF. Written as DNA, the CDR3 is TGTGCCAGCAGCGTCCTAGCGGGGGCCTCCTACGAGCAGTACTTC. The entire variable domain, with the rest obtained from reference TRBV9 and TRBJ2-7, is as follows: DSGVTQTPKHLITATGQRVTLRCSPRSGDLSVYWYQQSLDQGLQFLIQYYNGEERAKGNILERFSAQQFPDLHSELNLSSLELGDSALYFCASSVLAGASYEQYFGPGTRLTVT.

The chain couples TRBV23-1 to TRBJ1-1, with D possibly matching TRBD1 (5 bases). TRBV23-1 falls under the ORF class, with uncertain function. The CDR3 sequence is 16 residues long. The V end was cut by 0 bases, the J end by 5 bases, with 16 bases between. The CDR3 coding sequence is TGCGCCAGCAGTCAATCGCTAGCCGGGGGGGGGACTGAAGCTTTCTTT. Its protein product is CASSQSLAGGGTEAFF.

This chain connects TRBV27 to TRBJ2-1, with 7 bases lining up with TRBD1. The CDR3 consists of 16 residues. Germline trimming cut 2 bases from V and 5 bases from J; bases unmatched to any gene: 9. Germline V CDR1 and CDR2: MNHEY, SMNVEV (reference sequence). In nucleotides, the CDR3 is TGTGCCAGCAGTTTAATGATTGGGACAGCGGACAATGAGCAGTTCTTC. Translated, it gives CASSLMIGTADNEQFF.

The rearrangement joins TRBV19 to TRBJ1-4, with 7 bases identical to TRBD1. The germline V gene encodes CDR1 LNHDA and CDR2 SQIVND (reference sequence). This CDR3 has 15 residues. Trimming took 5 bases from V and 4 from J; bases not matched to a gene: 7. Here the CDR3 reads CASSPLGTDNEKLFF. CDR3 DNA: TGTGCCAGTAGTCCCCTGGGGACAGATAATGAAAAACTGTTTTTT.